The present T cell receptor (beta chain) was sequenced within a study of blood T cell repertoires in COVID-19. Data came from immunoSEQ multiplex PCR; TCRdb stores just in-frame clones and leaves some out. This sample has 310,000 or so clones, with roughly 84% found just once. The CDR3 extends over 16 amino acids. Germline V gene lookup returns CDR1 LGHDT and CDR2 YNNKEL (reference sequence). Losses at the gene ends were 2 bases for V and 10 bases for J; bases not matched to a gene: 10. The chain uses TRBV3-1 (or the pseudogene TRBV3-2) and TRBJ2-1; 11 nucleotides match TRBD2. Sequences were obtained from peripheral blood. The source of this sequence is a man aged 50-60 years with active or convalescent COVID-19. CDR3 bases: TGTGCCAGCAGCCAAACAATAGCGGGGGGGCCCGCAGAGCAGTTCTTC. Amino acid sequence: CASSQTIAGGPAEQFF.